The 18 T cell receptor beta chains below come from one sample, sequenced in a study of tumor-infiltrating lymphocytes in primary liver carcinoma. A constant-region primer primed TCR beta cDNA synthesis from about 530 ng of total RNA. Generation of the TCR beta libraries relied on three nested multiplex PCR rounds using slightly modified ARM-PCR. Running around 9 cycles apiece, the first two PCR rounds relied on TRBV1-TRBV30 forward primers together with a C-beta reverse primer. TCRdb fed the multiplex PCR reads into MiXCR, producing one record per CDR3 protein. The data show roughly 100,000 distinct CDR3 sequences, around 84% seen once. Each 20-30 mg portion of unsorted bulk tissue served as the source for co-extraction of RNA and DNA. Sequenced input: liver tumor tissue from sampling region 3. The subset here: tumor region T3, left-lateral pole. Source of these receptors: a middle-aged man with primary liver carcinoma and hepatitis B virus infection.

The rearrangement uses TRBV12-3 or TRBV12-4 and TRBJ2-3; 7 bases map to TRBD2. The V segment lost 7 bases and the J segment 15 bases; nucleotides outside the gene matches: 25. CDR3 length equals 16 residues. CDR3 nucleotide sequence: TGTGCCAGCACCTGGGGACTACCGGGAGTCAGCGATACGCTCTATTTT. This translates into CASTWGLPGVSDTLYF.

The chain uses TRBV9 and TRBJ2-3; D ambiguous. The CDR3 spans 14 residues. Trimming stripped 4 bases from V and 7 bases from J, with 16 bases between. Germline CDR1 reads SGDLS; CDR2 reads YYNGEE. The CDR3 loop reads CASSIGVAAYTQYF. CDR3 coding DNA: TGTGCCAGCAGCATAGGAGTGGCGGCATATACGCAGTATTTT.

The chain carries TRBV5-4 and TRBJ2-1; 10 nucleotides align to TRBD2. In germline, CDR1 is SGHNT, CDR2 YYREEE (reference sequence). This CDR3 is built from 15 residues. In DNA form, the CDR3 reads TGTACCAACAGCTTGAATCTAGCGGGAGCCAATGAGCAGTTCTTC. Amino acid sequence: CTNSLNLAGANEQFF.

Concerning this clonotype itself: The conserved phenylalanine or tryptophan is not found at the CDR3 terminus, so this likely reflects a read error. CDR3 amino acids: CSARAWWGMNTEAFV. CDR3 nucleotide sequence: TGCAGCGCTCGGGCGTGGTGGGGAATGAACACTGAAGCTTTCGTT. The V gene is TRBV29-1, the J gene TRBJ1-1; D not resolved. This CDR3 is built from 15 residues. Trimming pared 7 bases from V and 0 bases from J, leaving 18 bases between. Germline V gene data show CDR1 as SQVTM and CDR2 as ANQGSEA.

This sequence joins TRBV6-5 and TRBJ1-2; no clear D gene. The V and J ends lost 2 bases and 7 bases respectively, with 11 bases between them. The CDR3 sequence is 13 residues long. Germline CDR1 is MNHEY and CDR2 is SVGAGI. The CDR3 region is CASSYGSNCGYTF. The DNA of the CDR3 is TGTGCCAGCAGTTACGGAAGTAATTGTGGCTACACCTTC.

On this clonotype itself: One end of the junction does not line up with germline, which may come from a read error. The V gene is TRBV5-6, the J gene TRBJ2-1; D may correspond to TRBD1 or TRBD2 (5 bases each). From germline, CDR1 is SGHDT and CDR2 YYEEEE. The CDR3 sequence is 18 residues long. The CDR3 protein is CTSSLVREIRDAINEQFF. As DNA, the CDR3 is TGTACCAGCAGCTTGGTAAGGGAAATTAGGGACGCGATTAATGAGCAGTTCTTC.

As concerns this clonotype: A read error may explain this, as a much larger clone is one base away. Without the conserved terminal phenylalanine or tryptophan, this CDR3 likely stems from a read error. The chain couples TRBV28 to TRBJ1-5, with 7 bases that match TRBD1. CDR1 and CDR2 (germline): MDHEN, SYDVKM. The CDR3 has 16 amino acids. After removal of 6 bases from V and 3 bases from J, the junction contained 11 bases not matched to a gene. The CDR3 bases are TGTGCCAGCAGGCAGGGGGTGGGACGGCCCAATCAGCCCCAGCATTCT. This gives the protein CASRQGVGRPNQPQHS.

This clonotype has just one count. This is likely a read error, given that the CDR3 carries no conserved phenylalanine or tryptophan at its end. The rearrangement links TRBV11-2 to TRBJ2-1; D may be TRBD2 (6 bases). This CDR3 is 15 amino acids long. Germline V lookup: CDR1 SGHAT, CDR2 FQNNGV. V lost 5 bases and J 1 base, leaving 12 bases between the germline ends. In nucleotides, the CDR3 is TGTGCCAGCAGCACTGGGACTTCTTCCTACAATGAGCAGTTCTTA. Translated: CASSTGTSSYNEQFL.

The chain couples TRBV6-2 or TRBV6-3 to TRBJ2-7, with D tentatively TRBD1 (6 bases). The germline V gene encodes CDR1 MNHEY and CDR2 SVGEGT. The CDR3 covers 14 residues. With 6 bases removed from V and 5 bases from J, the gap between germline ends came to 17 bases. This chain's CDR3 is CASSPRNRAHEQYF. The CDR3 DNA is TGTGCCAGCAGCCCCCGGAACAGGGCTCACGAGCAGTACTTC.

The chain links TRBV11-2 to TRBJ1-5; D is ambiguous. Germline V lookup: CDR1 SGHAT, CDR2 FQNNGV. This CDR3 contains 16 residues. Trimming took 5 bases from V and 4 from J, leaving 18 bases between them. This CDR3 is CASSLKEGVMNQPQHF. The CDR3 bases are TGTGCCAGCAGCCTAAAAGAGGGAGTGATGAATCAGCCCCAGCATTTT.

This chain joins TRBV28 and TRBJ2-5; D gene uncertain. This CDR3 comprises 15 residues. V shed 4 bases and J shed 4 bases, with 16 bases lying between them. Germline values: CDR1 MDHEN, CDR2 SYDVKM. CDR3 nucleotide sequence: TGTGCCAGCAGTTCGAGCAGAAAAGTGGGAGAGACCCAGTACTTC. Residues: CASSSSRKVGETQYF. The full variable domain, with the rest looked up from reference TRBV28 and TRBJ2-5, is DVKVTQSSRYLVKRTGEKVFLECVQDMDHENMFWYRQDPGLGLRLIYFSYDVKMKEKGDIPEGYSVSREKKERFSLILESASTNQTSMYLCASSSSRKVGETQYFGPGTRLLVL.

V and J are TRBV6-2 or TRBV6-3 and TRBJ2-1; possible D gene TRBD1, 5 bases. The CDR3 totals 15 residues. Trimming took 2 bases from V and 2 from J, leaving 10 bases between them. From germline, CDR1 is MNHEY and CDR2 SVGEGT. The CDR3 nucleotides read TGTGCCAGCAGTTACCGACAGAACGCCTACAATGAGCAGTTCTTC. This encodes CASSYRQNAYNEQFF.

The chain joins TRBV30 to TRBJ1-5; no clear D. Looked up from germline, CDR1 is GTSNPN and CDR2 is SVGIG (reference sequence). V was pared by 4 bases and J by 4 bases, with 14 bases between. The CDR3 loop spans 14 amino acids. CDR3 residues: CAWKAEPSNQPQHF. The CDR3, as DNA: TGTGCCTGGAAGGCCGAGCCGAGTAATCAGCCCCAGCATTTT.

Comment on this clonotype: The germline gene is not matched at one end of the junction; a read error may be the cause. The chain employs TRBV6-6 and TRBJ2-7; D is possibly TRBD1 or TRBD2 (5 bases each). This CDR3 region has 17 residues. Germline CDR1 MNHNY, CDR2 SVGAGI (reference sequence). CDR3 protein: CASSSSSNKGPRDEQYF. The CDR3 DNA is TGTGCCAGCAGTTCCTCGTCGAACAAGGGGCCTAGGGACGAGCAATACTTC.

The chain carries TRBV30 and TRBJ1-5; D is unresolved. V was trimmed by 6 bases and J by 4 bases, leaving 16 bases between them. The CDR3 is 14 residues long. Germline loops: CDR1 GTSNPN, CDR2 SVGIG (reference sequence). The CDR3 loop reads CACYSASDNQPQHF. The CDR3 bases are TGTGCCTGCTATTCAGCCAGTGATAATCAGCCCCAGCATTTT.

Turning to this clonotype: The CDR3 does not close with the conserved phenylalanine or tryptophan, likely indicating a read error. CDR3 sequence: CTSSSSRESSYEQYL. Written as DNA, the CDR3 is TGTACCAGCAGCTCATCCCGGGAGTCCTCCTACGAGCAGTACTTA. The J gene is TRBJ2-7, the V gene TRBV11-1; possibly TRBD2 for D (6 bases). Germline V gene sequence: CDR1 SGHAT, CDR2 FQDESV (reference sequence). The CDR3 length is 15 residues.

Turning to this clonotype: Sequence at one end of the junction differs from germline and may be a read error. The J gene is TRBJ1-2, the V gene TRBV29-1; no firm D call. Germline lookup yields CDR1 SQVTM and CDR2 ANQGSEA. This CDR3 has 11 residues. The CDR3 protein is CSDGTFYGFTF. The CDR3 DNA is TGCAGCGATGGAACTTTCTATGGCTTCACCTTC.

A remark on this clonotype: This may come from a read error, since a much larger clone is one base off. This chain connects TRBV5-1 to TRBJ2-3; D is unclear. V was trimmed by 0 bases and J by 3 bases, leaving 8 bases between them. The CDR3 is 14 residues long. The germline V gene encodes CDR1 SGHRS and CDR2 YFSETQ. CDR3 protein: CASSLDGRTDTQYF. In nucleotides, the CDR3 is TGCGCCAGCAGCTTGGATGGTAGGACAGATACGCAGTATTTT.